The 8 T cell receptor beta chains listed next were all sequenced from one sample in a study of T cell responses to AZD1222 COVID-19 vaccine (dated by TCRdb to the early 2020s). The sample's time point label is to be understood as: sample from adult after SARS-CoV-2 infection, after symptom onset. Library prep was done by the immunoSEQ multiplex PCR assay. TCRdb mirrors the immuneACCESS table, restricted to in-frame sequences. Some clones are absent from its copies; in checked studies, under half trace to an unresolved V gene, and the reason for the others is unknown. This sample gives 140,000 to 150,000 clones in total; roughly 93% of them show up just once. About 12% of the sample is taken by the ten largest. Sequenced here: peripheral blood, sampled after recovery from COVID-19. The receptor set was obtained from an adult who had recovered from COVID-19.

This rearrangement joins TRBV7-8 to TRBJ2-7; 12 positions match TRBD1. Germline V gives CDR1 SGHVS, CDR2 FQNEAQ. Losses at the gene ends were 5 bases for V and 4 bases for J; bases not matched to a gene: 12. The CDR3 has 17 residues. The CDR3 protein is CASSRSGQGALWYEQYF. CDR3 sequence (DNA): TGTGCCAGCAGCCGATCGGGACAGGGGGCTCTATGGTACGAGCAGTACTTC. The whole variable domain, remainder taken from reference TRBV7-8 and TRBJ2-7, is GAGVSQSPRYKVAKRGQDVALRCDPISGHVSLFWYQQALGQGPEFLTYFQNEAQLDKSGLPSDRFFAERPEGSVSTLKIQRTQQEDSAVYLCASSRSGQGALWYEQYFGPGTRLTVT.

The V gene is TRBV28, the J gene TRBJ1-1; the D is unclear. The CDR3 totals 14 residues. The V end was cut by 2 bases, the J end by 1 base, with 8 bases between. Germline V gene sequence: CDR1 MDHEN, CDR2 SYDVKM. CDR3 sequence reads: CASSLRWSNTEAFF. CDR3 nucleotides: TGTGCCAGCAGTTTACGGTGGTCGAACACTGAAGCTTTCTTT. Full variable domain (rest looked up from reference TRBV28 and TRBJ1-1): DVKVTQSSRYLVKRTGEKVFLECVQDMDHENMFWYRQDPGLGLRLIYFSYDVKMKEKGDIPEGYSVSREKKERFSLILESASTNQTSMYLCASSLRWSNTEAFFGQGTRLTVV.

The CDR3 sequence: CSAGGQGWKAFF. For the CDR3, the DNA is TGCAGCGCCGGCGGACAGGGCTGGAAAGCTTTCTTT. The J gene is TRBJ1-1, the V gene TRBV29-1; 8 bases map to TRBD1. Germline CDR1 reads SQVTM; CDR2 reads ANQGSEA. V lost 7 bases to trimming and J lost 9 bases; unmatched junction nucleotides: 10. The CDR3 loop spans 12 amino acids.

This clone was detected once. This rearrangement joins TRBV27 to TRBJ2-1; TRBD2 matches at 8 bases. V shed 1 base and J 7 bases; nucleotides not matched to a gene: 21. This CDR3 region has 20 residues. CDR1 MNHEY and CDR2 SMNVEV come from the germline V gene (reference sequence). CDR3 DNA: TGTGCCAGCAGTTTATTCGGTTCGGACTCCTTAGCGGGATTTAAGAATGAGCAGTTCTTC. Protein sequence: CASSLFGSDSLAGFKNEQFF.

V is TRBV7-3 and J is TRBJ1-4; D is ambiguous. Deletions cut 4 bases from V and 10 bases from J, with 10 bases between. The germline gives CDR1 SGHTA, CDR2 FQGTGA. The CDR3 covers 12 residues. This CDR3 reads CASSSEDAKLFF. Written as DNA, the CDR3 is TGTGCCAGCAGCTCCGAGGACGCAAAACTGTTTTTT.

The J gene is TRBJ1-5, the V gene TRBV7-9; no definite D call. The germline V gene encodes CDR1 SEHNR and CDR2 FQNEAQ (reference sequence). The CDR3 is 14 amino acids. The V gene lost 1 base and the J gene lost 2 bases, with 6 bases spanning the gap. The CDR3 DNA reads TGTGCCAGCAGCTTAGATTACGGCAATCAGCCCCAGCATTTT. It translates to CASSLDYGNQPQHF.

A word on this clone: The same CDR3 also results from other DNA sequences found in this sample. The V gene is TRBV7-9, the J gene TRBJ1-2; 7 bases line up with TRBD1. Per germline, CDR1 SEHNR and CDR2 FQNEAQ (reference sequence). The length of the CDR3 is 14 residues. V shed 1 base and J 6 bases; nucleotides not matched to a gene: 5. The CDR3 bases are TGTGCCAGCAGCTTAGTGGGTACAGGGGATGGCTACACCTTC. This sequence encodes CASSLVGTGDGYTF.

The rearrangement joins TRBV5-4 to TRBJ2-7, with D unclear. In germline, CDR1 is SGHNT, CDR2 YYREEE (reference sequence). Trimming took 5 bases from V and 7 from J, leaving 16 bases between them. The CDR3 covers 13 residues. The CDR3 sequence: CASSQARQREQYF. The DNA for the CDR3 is TGTGCCAGCAGTCAGGCACGCCAGCGAGAGCAGTACTTC.